This TCR beta chain was sequenced for a study of blood T cells in healthy people across ages. Study-wide results and limits: A greater number of naive CD4+ cells and higher diversity distinguished long-lived donors from aged donors.

It was about 10 milliliters of peripheral blood that were drawn from each donor. At least ten counts were recorded for this clonotype. The antigen remains undetermined. The V gene lost 7 bases and the J gene lost 0 bases, with 10 bases spanning the gap. The germline gives CDR1 LNHDA, CDR2 SQIVND (reference sequence). The length of the CDR3 is 14 residues. It was with a sample-barcoded 5' primer and a J-beta primer mix that a second PCR of about 7 to 12 cycles was run. A template-switch adaptor that had 12 random nucleotides put a tag on each cDNA molecule. Via MiXCR, TCRdb re-called the 5' RACE reads, giving one row per CDR3 protein. The table has 550,000 to 600,000 distinct CDR3 sequences, roughly 28% seen once.

This rearrangement joins TRBV19 to TRBJ1-3; D ambiguous. The origin of this receptor is a woman in her 70s in good health. Sequenced sample: blood. The CDR3 nucleotides read TGTGCCAGTAAGCCAGGAACCTCTGGAAACACCATATATTTT. It specifies CASKPGTSGNTIYF.